These 24 T cell receptor beta chains were sequenced from one sample in a study of tumor-infiltrating lymphocytes in primary liver carcinoma. Starting material of 500 to 600 ng total RNA yielded TCR beta cDNA via a constant-region primer. Libraries for TCR beta were built through three nested multiplex PCR rounds, which together made up a slightly modified ARM-PCR procedure. The two initial PCR rounds, approximately 10 cycles each, used TRBV1-TRBV30 forward and C-beta reverse primers. TCRdb processed the multiplex PCR reads anew with MiXCR; each CDR3 protein has one entry. The data show about 180,000 distinct CDR3 sequences, with 50% to 75% seen just once and 70% to 80% held by the top ten. Blood RNA came from unsorted whole blood; germline DNA was also extracted. The sequencing sample was made of peripheral blood. The receptors were gathered from a man in his forties with primary liver carcinoma and hepatitis B virus infection.

The V and J genes are TRBV28 and TRBJ1-5; 11 nucleotides align to TRBD1. V dropped 5 bases and J dropped 9; count of bases not matched to a gene: 12. Germline loops: CDR1 MDHEN, CDR2 SYDVKM. The CDR3 is made up of 16 amino acids. The CDR3: CASSPTRTGGGRPQHF. The CDR3 DNA reads as TGTGCCAGCAGTCCCACTCGGACAGGGGGCGGCCGGCCCCAGCATTTT. The full variable domain, its missing parts supplied by reference TRBV28 and TRBJ1-5, is DVKVTQSSRYLVKRTGEKVFLECVQDMDHENMFWYRQDPGLGLRLIYFSYDVKMKEKGDIPEGYSVSREKKERFSLILESASTNQTSMYLCASSPTRTGGGRPQHFGDGTRLSIL.

Ten or more counts support this clonotype. The chain employs TRBV5-1 and TRBJ2-1, with 9 bases identical to TRBD2. This CDR3 has 16 residues. After removal of 2 bases from V and 0 bases from J, the junction contained 3 bases not matched to a gene. Germline CDR1 is SGHRS and CDR2 is YFSETQ. In nucleotides, the CDR3 is TGCGCCAGCAGCTTCCTTAGCGGGAGCTCCTACAATGAGCAGTTCTTC. This sequence encodes CASSFLSGSSYNEQFF.

This clonotype was seen only once. Just one base apart from a much larger clone, this may be a read error. V gene TRBV29-1 combines with J gene TRBJ1-4; D remains unclear. CDR1 and CDR2 (germline): SQVTM, ANQGSEA. Trimming stripped 5 bases from V and 8 bases from J, with 12 bases between. This CDR3 region has 12 residues. This CDR3 reads CSVCGHGEKLFF. The CDR3 bases are TGCAGCGTTTGCGGGCATGGGGAAAAACTGTTTTTT.

CDR3 sequence: CASSQGPTGELFF. The DNA for the CDR3 is TGTGCCAGCAGCCAAGGGCCAACCGGGGAGCTGTTTTTT. This chain uses TRBV14 with TRBJ2-2; D not resolved. The CDR3 spans 13 residues. Germline CDR1 reads SGHDN; CDR2 reads FVKESK. The ends were cut back, 1 base at V and 5 bases at J, with 5 bases in the middle.

This clonotype has ten or more counts. Being one base from a much bigger clone, this may be a read error. The chain has TRBV11-2 and TRBJ2-1, with TRBD1 matching over 9 bases. Germline CDR1 SGHAT, CDR2 FQNNGV. This CDR3 region has 15 residues. DNA for the CDR3: TGTGCCAGCGCAAGGGGACAGGGAGACCTTAATGGGCAGTTCTTC. Its protein is CASARGQGDLNGQFF.

A note on this clonotype: One junction end does not reproduce the germline sequence, and a read error may be involved. The chain recombines TRBV12-3 or TRBV12-4 with TRBJ2-3; TRBD2 matches at 7 bases. This CDR3 spans 16 amino acids. The CDR3 bases are TGTGCCAGCAGTTTTGGCGGCGGGAGCAGAACAGATACTCAGTATTTT. Residues: CASSFGGGSRTDTQYF.

This chain uses TRBV11-2 with TRBJ2-5; D remains unclear. Trimming took off 2 bases at V and 5 bases at J, with 6 bases between the two ends. This CDR3 is built from 12 residues. CDR1 is SGHAT and CDR2 is FQNNGV in the germline V gene. CDR3 bases: TGTGCCAGCAGCTTATTTACGGAGACCCAGTACTTC. It specifies CASSLFTETQYF.

The chain recombines TRBV9 with TRBJ1-6; 7 bases agree with TRBD1. The CDR3 is made up of 14 amino acids. CDR1 is SGDLS, CDR2 YYNGEE, per germline. Trimming took 3 bases from V and 3 from J; bases not matched to a gene: 0. CDR3 DNA: TGTGCCAGCAGCGGACAGGGCTATAATTCACCCCTCCACTTT. It encodes CASSGQGYNSPLHF.

The chain uses TRBV4-2 and TRBJ1-1; the match to TRBD1 covers 8 bases. The CDR3 extends over 15 amino acids. With 4 bases clipped from V and 5 bases from J, the junction kept 9 bases outside the gene matches. The germline V gene encodes CDR1 LGHNA and CDR2 YNFKEQ. CDR3 protein: CASSLQAQGGTEAFF. The CDR3 DNA follows: TGTGCCAGCAGCCTACAAGCACAGGGGGGAACTGAAGCTTTCTTT.

This clonotype was seen a few times. The V and J genes are TRBV6-6 and TRBJ2-1; D gene ambiguous. CDR1 is MNHNY, CDR2 SVGAGI, per germline (reference sequence). The V gene lost 2 bases and the J gene lost 2 bases, with 10 bases spanning the gap. The CDR3 is 15 amino acids. In nucleotides, the CDR3 is TGTGCCAGCAGTTACCGCGGAAACGCCTACAATGAGCAGTTCTTC. The encoded protein is CASSYRGNAYNEQFF.

The genes are TRBV6-5 and TRBJ1-1; a weak D match, TRBD1 (5 bases). This CDR3 spans 13 amino acids. V dropped 7 bases and J dropped 1 base, with 10 bases sitting between them. Germline CDR1 is MNHEY and CDR2 is SVGAGI. CDR3 region: CASTATENTEAFF. The DNA for the CDR3 is TGTGCCAGCACCGCGACAGAGAACACTGAAGCTTTCTTT.

Concerning this clonotype itself: The junction differs from germline at one of its ends, possibly a read error. V is TRBV28 and J is TRBJ2-7; the D gene is possibly TRBD2 (5 bases). Germline-derived CDR1 and CDR2 are MDHEN and SYDVKM. This CDR3 is 12 amino acids long. Here the CDR3 reads CASSSGSYEQHF. CDR3 nucleotide sequence: TGTGCCAGCAGTAGCGGCTCCTACGAGCAGCACTTC.

The rearrangement joins TRBV11-2 to TRBJ2-2; 10 bases line up with TRBD1. Looked up from germline, CDR1 is SGHAT and CDR2 is FQNNGV. The CDR3 has 16 residues. V gave up 3 bases and J gave up 7 bases; unmatched junction bases: 8. The CDR3 is CASSLTGQGMSGELFF. CDR3 DNA: TGTGCCAGCAGCTTGACGGGACAGGGGATGAGCGGGGAGCTGTTTTTT.

Note on this clonotype: The conserved closing phenylalanine or tryptophan is absent in this CDR3, likely reflecting a read error. The V call is TRBV11-3, the J call TRBJ1-1; D gene ambiguous. The CDR3 covers 13 residues. Trimming removed 5 bases from V and 5 bases from J, with 12 bases in between. CDR1 is SGHNT, CDR2 YENEEA, per germline. For the CDR3, the DNA is TGTGCCAGCAGCAAAGGTTATTTAACTGAAGCTTTCTGT. Protein: CASSKGYLTEAFC.

On this clonotype: The final CDR3 position lacks the conserved phenylalanine or tryptophan, pointing to a likely read error. V and J are TRBV11-2 and TRBJ1-6; maybe TRBD1 (6 bases). The V gene's germline CDR1 is SGHAT and CDR2 FQNNGV. The CDR3 runs 14 residues. V was trimmed by 2 bases and J by 9 bases, leaving 11 bases between them. This CDR3 is CASSLRGASSPLHL. Here the CDR3 DNA reads TGTGCCAGCAGCTTACGGGGGGCGAGTTCACCCCTCCACCTT.

CDR3 sequence reads: CASIVTGYEQYF. The CDR3 DNA reads as TGTGCCAGCATCGTAACAGGCTACGAGCAGTACTTC. The V and J genes are TRBV11-2 and TRBJ2-7, with D tentatively TRBD1 (5 bases). Trimming removed 7 bases from V and 3 bases from J, with 10 bases in between. CDR3 length: 12 residues. The germline V gene has CDR1 SGHAT and CDR2 FQNNGV. Using reference TRBV11-2 and TRBJ2-7 for the parts outside the CDR3, the full variable domain is EAGVAQSPRYKIIEKRQSVAFWCNPISGHATLYWYQQILGQGPKLLIQFQNNGVVDDSQLPKDRFSAERLKGVDSTLKIQPAKLEDSAVYLCASIVTGYEQYFGPGTRLTVT.

To note about this clonotype: At one of its ends the junction is not consistent with the germline gene, which may arise from a read error. This chain uses TRBV12-3 or TRBV12-4 with TRBJ2-3; D possibly corresponds to TRBD2 (5 bases). The CDR3 is 17 amino acids. The CDR3 DNA reads as TGTGCCAGCAATTTACTAGTACTGACCTCTAGCACAGATACGCAGTATTTT. Its translation: CASNLLVLTSSTDTQYF.

This sequence joins TRBV5-5 and TRBJ2-1; possibly TRBD1 or TRBD2 for D (6 bases each). The V gene lost 5 bases and the J gene lost 2 bases, with 23 bases spanning the gap. There are 18 residues in the CDR3. Germline CDR1 SGHKS, CDR2 YYEKEE (reference sequence). CDR3 protein: CASRLTRGSKPPYNEQFF. The DNA of the CDR3 is TGTGCCAGCAGGTTGACTAGGGGGAGTAAACCCCCCTACAATGAGCAGTTCTTC.

There are a few counts of this clonotype. The CDR3 is CSVELWTERGYTF. Written as DNA, the CDR3 is TGCAGCGTTGAACTGTGGACAGAACGTGGCTACACCTTC. V and J are TRBV29-1 and TRBJ1-2, with a tentative D call TRBD1 (6 bases). Trimming pared 2 bases from V and 7 bases from J, leaving 14 bases between. The CDR3 has 13 residues. The germline V gene has CDR1 SQVTM and CDR2 ANQGSEA. Based on the CDR3 plus reference TRBV29-1 and TRBJ1-2, the full variable domain is SAVISQKPSRDICQRGTSLTIQCQVDSQVTMMFWYRQQPGQSLTLIATANQGSEATYESGFVIDKFPISRPNLTFSTLTVSNMSPEDSSIYLCSVELWTERGYTFGSGTRLTVV.

This rearrangement joins TRBV6-1 to TRBJ1-3; D is undetermined. The CDR3 contains 14 residues. Trimming took off 6 bases at V and 2 bases at J, with 11 bases between the two ends. CDR1 is MNHNS and CDR2 is SASEGT in the germline V gene. The CDR3 DNA is TGTGCCAGCAGACCGGACCGTACTGGAAACACCATATATTTT. Protein: CASRPDRTGNTIYF.

This clonotype was seen ten or more times. The gene calls are TRBV11-2 and TRBJ2-5; tentative D call: TRBD1 (5 bases). Germline CDR1 and CDR2: SGHAT and FQNNGV. V lost 6 bases and J 2 bases, leaving 13 bases between the germline ends. There are 14 residues in the CDR3. This CDR3 reads CASSHRFPQETQYF. DNA of the CDR3: TGTGCCAGCAGTCACAGGTTCCCGCAAGAGACCCAGTACTTC.

The table lists this clonotype with many counts. The chain combines TRBV11-2 with TRBJ1-1; no definite D call. Trimming pared 3 bases from V and 3 bases from J, leaving 8 bases between. The CDR3 totals 13 residues. The germline CDR1 and CDR2 sequences are SGHAT and FQNNGV. The CDR3 sequence: CASSLIGDTEAFF. The CDR3 nucleotides are TGTGCCAGCAGCTTGATTGGGGACACTGAAGCTTTCTTT.

Only a few counts were recorded for this clonotype. This sequence may be a read error, since a much larger clone differs from it by one base. The V call is TRBV11-2, the J call TRBJ2-3; 11 bases are shared with TRBD2. Germline V gene lookup returns CDR1 SGHAT and CDR2 FQNNGV. CDR3 size: 18 residues. Trimming removed 0 bases from V and 5 bases from J; junction bases left unmatched: 10. CDR3 DNA: TGTGCCAGCAGCTTAGATACTAGCGGGGGCGGCTGGGAAGATACGCAGTATTTT. Amino acid sequence: CASSLDTSGGGWEDTQYF.

A word on this clonotype: At one end, the junction sequence differs from germline, possibly due to a read error. The chain employs TRBV11-2 and TRBJ2-5; no clear D. Germline CDR1 reads SGHAT; CDR2 reads FQNNGV. This CDR3 contains 14 residues. CDR3 region: CASGFGTVKETQYF. CDR3 sequence (DNA): TGTGCCAGCGGCTTCGGCACAGTCAAAGAGACCCAGTACTTC. The full variable domain, its missing parts supplied by reference TRBV11-2 and TRBJ2-5, is EAGVAQSPRYKIIEKRQSVAFWCNPISGHATLYWYQQILGQGPKLLIQFQNNGVVDDSQLPKDRFSAERLKGVDSTLKIQPAKLEDSAVYLCASGFGTVKETQYFGPGTRLLVL.